Here is one TCR beta chain with its context. Its antigen is currently unknown. Since a much larger clone is just one base distant, this may be a read error. The data belong to a study of identical twins' blood T cells. Study observations and caveats: Twins shared more top CDR3 clonotypes than unrelated donors did.

The germline V and J ends were trimmed by 2 bases and 9 bases, with 15 bases remaining between them. Per the germline V gene, CDR1 is SGDLS and CDR2 is YYNGEE. The CDR3 sequence is 14 residues long. Using its own MiXCR run on the 5' RACE reads, TCRdb lists one record per CDR3 protein. The data show a few hundred thousand distinct CDR3 sequences, about 28% seen once. Sequenced input: PBMCs. This receptor was identified in a woman aged 18 to 50 in good health. The genes are TRBV9 and TRBJ1-5; no definite D call. The CDR3 is CASSVGGEGRPQHF. For the CDR3, the DNA is TGTGCCAGCAGCGTGGGCGGGGAGGGTCGGCCCCAGCATTTT.